The present T cell receptor (beta chain) was sequenced within a study of identical twins. Germline CDR1 and CDR2: SGHAT and FQNNGV. The CDR3 contains 21 residues. Trimming cost V 3 bases and J 1 base; bases outside gene matches: 15. One entry per CDR3 protein, called by TCRdb with MiXCR from the 5' RACE reads. This table has about 810,000 distinct CDR3 sequences, 9% to 15% appearing once. These data were likewise used in another study, on yellow fever vaccine responses in identical twins.

The sample comprised PBMCs. The chain carries TRBV11-2 and TRBJ2-1; 13 positions match TRBD2. This receptor was taken from a woman under 30 in good health. CDR3 amino acids: CASSLGLAGMVAWWSYNEQFF. The CDR3 coding sequence is TGTGCCAGCAGCTTGGGACTAGCGGGAATGGTCGCGTGGTGGTCCTACAATGAGCAGTTCTTC.